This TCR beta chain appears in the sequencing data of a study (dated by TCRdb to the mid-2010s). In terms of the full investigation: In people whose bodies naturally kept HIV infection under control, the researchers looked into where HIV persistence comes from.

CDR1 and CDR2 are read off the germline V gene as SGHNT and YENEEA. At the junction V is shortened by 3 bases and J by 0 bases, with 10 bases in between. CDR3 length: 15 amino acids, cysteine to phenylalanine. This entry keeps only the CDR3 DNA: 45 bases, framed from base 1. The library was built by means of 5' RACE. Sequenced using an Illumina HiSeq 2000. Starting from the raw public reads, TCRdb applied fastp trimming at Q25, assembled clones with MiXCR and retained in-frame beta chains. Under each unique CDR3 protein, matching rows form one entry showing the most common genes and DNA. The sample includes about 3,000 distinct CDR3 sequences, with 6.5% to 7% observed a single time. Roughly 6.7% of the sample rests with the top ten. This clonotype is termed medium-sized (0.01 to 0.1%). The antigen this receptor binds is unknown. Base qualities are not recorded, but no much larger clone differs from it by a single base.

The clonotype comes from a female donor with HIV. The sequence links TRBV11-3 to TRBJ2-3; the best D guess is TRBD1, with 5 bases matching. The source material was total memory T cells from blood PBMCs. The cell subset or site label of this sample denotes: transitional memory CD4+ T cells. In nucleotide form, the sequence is TGTGCCAGCAGCTTTGGGGCAGCTAGCACAGATACGCAGTATTTT. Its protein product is CASSFGAASTDTQYF.